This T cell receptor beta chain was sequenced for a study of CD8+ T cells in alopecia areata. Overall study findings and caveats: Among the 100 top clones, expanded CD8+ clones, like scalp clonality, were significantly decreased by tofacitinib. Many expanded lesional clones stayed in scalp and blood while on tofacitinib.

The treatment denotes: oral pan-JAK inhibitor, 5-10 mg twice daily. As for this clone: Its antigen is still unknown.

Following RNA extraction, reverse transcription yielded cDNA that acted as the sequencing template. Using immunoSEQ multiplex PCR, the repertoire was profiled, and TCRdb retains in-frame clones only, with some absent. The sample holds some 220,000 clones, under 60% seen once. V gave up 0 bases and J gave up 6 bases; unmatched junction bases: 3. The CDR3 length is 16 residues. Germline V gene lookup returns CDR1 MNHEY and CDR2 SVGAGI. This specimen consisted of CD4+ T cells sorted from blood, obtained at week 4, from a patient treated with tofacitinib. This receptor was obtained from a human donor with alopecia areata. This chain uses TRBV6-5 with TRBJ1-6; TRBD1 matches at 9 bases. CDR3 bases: TGTGCCAGCAGTTACTCAGGGGACAGGGTTAATTCACCCCTCCACTTT. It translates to CASSYSGDRVNSPLHF.